This T cell receptor (beta chain) was sequenced in a study of siplizumab effects on memory and regulatory T cells. Per germline, CDR1 MNHEY and CDR2 SVGAGI. Trimming stripped 4 bases from V and 9 bases from J, with 4 bases between. There are 11 residues in the CDR3. Assays examined about 10^5 TCR templates per sample. Clones were sequenced by immunoSEQ multiplex PCR, and TCRdb holds only the in-frame ones, with some missing. The sample includes over 50,000 clones, around four fifths of them seen just once. About this clone itself: Antigen specificity is unknown.

Naive, memory, effector memory and TEMRA subsets that were unstimulated underwent sequencing in three donor pairs. Study-wide findings and caveats: Many proliferating CD4+ or CD8+ clones remained unclassified. Roughly 75-96% of them could not be assigned either a naive or a memory phenotype. Naive T cells apparently outstripped memory cells in diversity and seemed major alloresponse contributors.

This TCR was sampled from a human donor in good health. The chain recombines TRBV6-5 with TRBJ2-6; D ambiguous. Input material: memory CD4+ T cells sorted from blood. CDR3 sequence: CASSSGNVLTF. As DNA, the CDR3 is TGTGCCAGCAGTTCGGGCAACGTCCTGACTTTC.